This TCR beta chain was captured by sequencing in a study of T cell responses to AZD1222 COVID-19 vaccine. The assay was immunoSEQ multiplex PCR, and TCRdb's table has in-frame clones only and misses some. The data contain roughly 130,000 clones, just over 85% of them singletons. The V gene's germline CDR1 is SGHVS and CDR2 FQNEAQ. The ends lost 5 bases at V and 0 bases at J; junction bases unmatched: 30. This CDR3 has 23 amino acids. The study, taken as a whole, reports: Nearly half of spike-specific TCRs reportedly go after variant regions that carry no mutations. The study found vaccine-associated CD4 TCRs spanning spike, dominant at 160-218 and 743-854.

About this clone: Its antigen is undetermined.

This TCR was recovered from an adult in good health. Sequenced here: peripheral blood, sampled on day 0 of AZD1222 vaccination. This chain connects TRBV7-8 to TRBJ2-7; 8 bases are a match to TRBD2. The CDR3 reads CASSPLGGRVGSGARVSSYEQYF. The CDR3 DNA sequence: TGTGCCAGCAGCCCCCTCGGCGGCAGGGTGGGTAGCGGGGCTAGAGTAAGCTCCTACGAGCAGTACTTC.